The rows below give T cell receptor beta chains drawn from one sample of a study of CD8 T cells in ankylosing spondylitis. In TCRdb, the 5' RACE reads were re-called with MiXCR into one record per CDR3 protein. Here the sample spans 85,000 to 100,000 distinct CDR3 sequences, about 9% being singletons. Input material: blood, either unsorted or a sorted T cell fraction (not recorded which). The receptors were gathered from a male donor with ankylosing spondylitis or in good health (not recorded which). Both conserved end residues are part of each CDR3. The D gene is left open where the match is weak. Some rows have no size entry. The others give once, few or many, or a class for an expanded clone.

clone_size: many
d_call: TRBD2
j_call: TRBJ2-3
v_call: TRBV9
cdr3_aa: CASRRSSGGDTQYF
cdr3_nt: TGTGCCAGCAGGAGATCTAGCGGGGGGGATACGCAGTATTTT

clone_size: many
d_call: TRBD2
j_call: TRBJ2-3
v_call: TRBV4-1
cdr3_aa: CASSPSSGRTDTQYF
cdr3_nt: TGCGCCAGCAGCCCCTCTAGCGGTAGGACAGATACGCAGTATTTT

clone_size: many
d_call: -
j_call: TRBJ1-1
v_call: TRBV4-1
cdr3_aa: CASSQGRGTEAFF
cdr3_nt: TGCGCCAGCAGCCAAGGCCGGGGGACTGAAGCTTTCTTT

clone_size: -
d_call: TRBD1
j_call: TRBJ2-6
v_call: TRBV5-1
cdr3_aa: CASTWGQGSSGANVLTF
cdr3_nt: TGCGCCAGCACCTGGGGACAGGGGTCATCTGGGGCCAACGTCCTGACTTTC

clone_size: many
d_call: TRBD2
j_call: TRBJ2-1
v_call: TRBV7-6
cdr3_aa: CASSPRLRGGWNEQFF
cdr3_nt: TGTGCCAGCAGCCCTCGGCTACGGGGGGGCTGGAATGAGCAGTTCTTC

clone_size: few
d_call: -
j_call: TRBJ1-1
v_call: TRBV11-1
cdr3_aa: CASSLWDYGAGARTEAFF
cdr3_nt: TGTGCCAGCAGCTTATGGGATTATGGGGCAGGGGCGAGGACTGAAGCTTTCTTT

clone_size: many
d_call: -
j_call: TRBJ2-7
v_call: TRBV28
cdr3_aa: CASSLEGAPFSYEQYF
cdr3_nt: TGTGCCAGCAGTTTGGAAGGGGCCCCTTTCTCCTACGAGCAGTACTTC

clone_size: many
d_call: -
j_call: TRBJ1-1
v_call: TRBV28
cdr3_aa: CASSDAGSPAFF
cdr3_nt: TGTGCCAGCAGTGATGCCGGGAGCCCCGCTTTCTTT

clone_size: many
d_call: TRBD1
j_call: TRBJ2-2
v_call: TRBV6-2/TRBV6-3
cdr3_aa: CATGTGGTGELFF
cdr3_nt: TGTGCCACAGGGACAGGGGGCACCGGGGAGCTGTTTTTT

clone_size: many
d_call: -
j_call: TRBJ2-3
v_call: TRBV7-6
cdr3_aa: CASSSQLRATDTQYF
cdr3_nt: TGTGCCAGCAGCTCACAGCTGAGGGCAACAGATACGCAGTATTTT

clone_size: few
d_call: -
j_call: TRBJ2-3
v_call: TRBV19
cdr3_aa: CASSGGARVGDTQYF
cdr3_nt: TGTGCCAGTAGTGGGGGAGCACGGGTTGGCGATACGCAGTATTTT

clone_size: many
d_call: -
j_call: TRBJ2-7
v_call: TRBV5-1
cdr3_aa: CASSEKVGGYEQYF
cdr3_nt: TGCGCCAGCAGCGAGAAGGTGGGGGGTTACGAGCAGTACTTC

clone_size: many
d_call: TRBD1
j_call: TRBJ1-6
v_call: TRBV12-3/TRBV12-4
cdr3_aa: CASSPGQGGSPLHF
cdr3_nt: TGTGCCAGCAGCCCCGGACAGGGTGGGTCACCCCTCCACTTT

clone_size: many
d_call: -
j_call: TRBJ2-1
v_call: TRBV7-9
cdr3_aa: CASSLLGTSEQQFF
cdr3_nt: TGTGCCAGCAGCTTACTCGGGACTTCAGAGCAGCAGTTCTTC

clone_size: many
d_call: -
j_call: TRBJ2-7
v_call: TRBV5-5
cdr3_aa: CASSFSSGDSKQYF
cdr3_nt: TGTGCCAGCAGCTTTTCGTCAGGGGATTCTAAGCAGTACTTC

clone_size: many
d_call: -
j_call: TRBJ2-2
v_call: TRBV15
cdr3_aa: CATSRDGNTGELFF
cdr3_nt: TGTGCCACCAGCAGGGATGGGAACACCGGGGAGCTGTTTTTT

clone_size: many
d_call: -
j_call: TRBJ2-2
v_call: TRBV29-1
cdr3_aa: CSVEYKNTGELFF
cdr3_nt: TGCAGCGTTGAGTACAAGAACACCGGGGAGCTGTTTTTT

clone_size: many
d_call: -
j_call: TRBJ1-3
v_call: TRBV12-3/TRBV12-4
cdr3_aa: CASSLWVNSGNTIYF
cdr3_nt: TGTGCCAGCAGTTTATGGGTTAACTCTGGAAACACCATATATTTT

clone_size: many
d_call: TRBD1
j_call: TRBJ1-4
v_call: TRBV10-3
cdr3_aa: CATGGGVGEKLFF
cdr3_nt: TGTGCCACAGGGGGGGGTGTCGGCGAAAAACTGTTTTTT

clone_size: many
d_call: -
j_call: TRBJ2-7
v_call: TRBV5-1
cdr3_aa: CASRADITPYEQYF
cdr3_nt: TGCGCCAGCAGAGCCGACATTACCCCGTACGAGCAGTACTTC

clone_size: few
d_call: -
j_call: TRBJ1-5
v_call: TRBV21-1
cdr3_aa: CASRQKNSNQPQHF
cdr3_nt: TGTGCCAGCCGGCAGAAAAATAGCAATCAGCCCCAGCATTTT

clone_size: many
d_call: TRBD1
j_call: TRBJ1-2
v_call: TRBV25-1
cdr3_aa: CASGTGNNYGYTF
cdr3_nt: TGTGCCAGTGGGACAGGGAATAACTATGGCTACACCTTC

clone_size: -
d_call: -
j_call: TRBJ2-7
v_call: TRBV9
cdr3_aa: CASSVGEAYREQYF
cdr3_nt: TGTGCCAGCAGCGTAGGGGAAGCTTATCGCGAGCAGTACTTC

clone_size: many
d_call: -
j_call: TRBJ2-3
v_call: TRBV28
cdr3_aa: CAALGGDTQYF
cdr3_nt: TGTGCGGCCCTTGGTGGGGATACGCAGTATTTT

clone_size: many
d_call: -
j_call: TRBJ1-5
v_call: TRBV6-1
cdr3_aa: CASSEPKGGNNQPQHF
cdr3_nt: TGTGCCAGCAGTGAACCGAAGGGGGGGAACAATCAGCCCCAGCATTTT

clone_size: many
d_call: -
j_call: TRBJ2-7
v_call: TRBV12-3/TRBV12-4
cdr3_aa: CASTGAYEQYF
cdr3_nt: TGTGCCAGCACCGGAGCGTACGAGCAGTACTTC

clone_size: -
d_call: -
j_call: TRBJ2-3
v_call: TRBV5-6
cdr3_aa: CASSDTWVLGKPGTDTQYF
cdr3_nt: TGTGCCAGCAGCGACACCTGGGTCCTAGGGAAGCCTGGCACAGATACGCAGTATTTT

clone_size: -
d_call: TRBD2
j_call: TRBJ2-5
v_call: TRBV5-1
cdr3_aa: CASRLAGEETQYF
cdr3_nt: TGCGCCAGCAGGTTAGCGGGGGAAGAGACCCAGTACTTC

clone_size: many
d_call: TRBD1
j_call: TRBJ2-1
v_call: TRBV7-3
cdr3_aa: CASRDRDRGSNEQFF
cdr3_nt: TGTGCCAGCAGGGACCGGGACAGGGGATCGAATGAGCAGTTCTTC

clone_size: -
d_call: TRBD1
j_call: TRBJ2-3
v_call: TRBV11-2
cdr3_aa: CASSIRQGGITDTQYF
cdr3_nt: TGTGCCAGCAGCATAAGACAGGGGGGGATCACAGATACGCAGTATTTT

clone_size: -
d_call: -
j_call: TRBJ2-2
v_call: TRBV3-1
cdr3_aa: CASSRGRQENTGELFF
cdr3_nt: TGTGCCAGCAGCCGAGGCCGACAGGAGAACACCGGGGAGCTGTTTTTT

clone_size: many
d_call: -
j_call: TRBJ2-5
v_call: TRBV18
cdr3_aa: CASSPFEGRETQYF
cdr3_nt: TGTGCCAGCTCACCGTTCGAGGGGAGAGAGACCCAGTACTTC

clone_size: few
d_call: -
j_call: TRBJ2-2
v_call: TRBV11-2
cdr3_aa: CASSKEVTYTGELFF
cdr3_nt: TGTGCCAGCAGCAAAGAGGTCACCTACACCGGGGAGCTGTTTTTT

clone_size: -
d_call: -
j_call: TRBJ2-5
v_call: TRBV6-1
cdr3_aa: CASRLRHNQETQYF
cdr3_nt: TGTGCCAGCAGACTCCGACACAACCAAGAGACCCAGTACTTC

clone_size: many
d_call: TRBD2
j_call: TRBJ2-1
v_call: TRBV29-1
cdr3_aa: CSVDIGGAPYNEQFF
cdr3_nt: TGCAGCGTTGATATCGGGGGGGCCCCCTACAATGAGCAGTTCTTC

clone_size: many
d_call: TRBD2
j_call: TRBJ2-3
v_call: TRBV12-3/TRBV12-4
cdr3_aa: CASREDLTDTQYF
cdr3_nt: TGTGCCAGCCGGGAGGATCTCACAGATACGCAGTATTTT

clone_size: few
d_call: TRBD1
j_call: TRBJ2-1
v_call: TRBV19
cdr3_aa: CASSIAGQGYVSEQFF
cdr3_nt: TGTGCCAGTAGTATAGCGGGACAGGGGTACGTAAGTGAGCAGTTCTTC

clone_size: -
d_call: TRBD2
j_call: TRBJ2-7
v_call: TRBV20-1
cdr3_aa: CCARDVSSGARGDEQYF
cdr3_nt: TGCTGTGCTAGAGATGTCTCGAGCGGGGCGCGGGGCGACGAGCAGTACTTC

clone_size: many
d_call: -
j_call: TRBJ2-2
v_call: TRBV7-3
cdr3_aa: CASSLTPGWTGELFF
cdr3_nt: TGTGCCAGCAGCTTAACTCCCGGGTGGACCGGGGAGCTGTTTTTT

clone_size: many
d_call: -
j_call: TRBJ1-4
v_call: TRBV9
cdr3_aa: CASSVDSGRNEKLFF
cdr3_nt: TGTGCCAGCAGCGTCGACAGCGGAAGAAATGAAAAACTGTTTTTT

clone_size: many
d_call: -
j_call: TRBJ2-5
v_call: TRBV11-3
cdr3_aa: CASSPRDGQETQYF
cdr3_nt: TGTGCCAGCAGCCCCCGGGACGGACAAGAGACCCAGTACTTC

clone_size: few
d_call: -
j_call: TRBJ2-1
v_call: TRBV3-1
cdr3_aa: CASSASDSYDYNEQFF
cdr3_nt: TGTGCCAGCAGCGCGAGCGACAGTTATGACTACAATGAGCAGTTCTTC

clone_size: many
d_call: TRBD1
j_call: TRBJ2-2
v_call: TRBV5-1
cdr3_aa: CASSMTGGSGELFF
cdr3_nt: TGCGCCAGCAGCATGACAGGGGGCAGCGGGGAGCTGTTTTTT

clone_size: many
d_call: TRBD2
j_call: TRBJ2-5
v_call: TRBV5-6
cdr3_aa: CASSQLGGFTSGSQETQYF
cdr3_nt: TGTGCCAGCAGCCAACTTGGAGGGTTCACTAGCGGATCTCAAGAGACCCAGTACTTC

clone_size: many
d_call: -
j_call: TRBJ2-1
v_call: TRBV7-6
cdr3_aa: CASSLFLEGVPGRNNEQFF
cdr3_nt: TGTGCCAGCAGCTTATTCCTCGAGGGGGTGCCAGGGAGAAACAATGAGCAGTTCTTC

clone_size: -
d_call: TRBD1
j_call: TRBJ1-2
v_call: TRBV27
cdr3_aa: CASSLDRGGYGYTF
cdr3_nt: TGTGCCAGCAGCCTAGACAGGGGAGGCTATGGCTACACCTTC

clone_size: many
d_call: TRBD2
j_call: TRBJ2-1
v_call: TRBV12-3/TRBV12-4
cdr3_aa: CASSLLAGGPNEQFF
cdr3_nt: TGTGCCAGCAGCCTACTAGCGGGGGGGCCCAATGAGCAGTTCTTC